The 12 T cell receptor beta chains in this list originate from one sample, sequenced in a study of T cell responses to AZD1222 COVID-19 vaccine. Clones were read by immunoSEQ multiplex PCR, and TCRdb kept only the in-frame ones, dropping some. The table records 85,000 to 100,000 clones, about 88% of them present only once. Sequencing was performed on peripheral blood, taken on day 0 of AZD1222 vaccination. Every receptor here comes from an adult in good health.

The chain joins TRBV19 to TRBJ1-1, with D possibly TRBD1 on 6 matching bases. The germline V and J ends were trimmed by 3 bases and 1 base, with 15 bases remaining between them. The CDR3 extends over 16 amino acids. CDR1 and CDR2 from the germline V gene are LNHDA and SQIVND (reference sequence). CDR3 residues: CASSIFPGTTNTEAFF. DNA of the CDR3: TGTGCCAGTAGTATTTTCCCTGGGACAACGAACACTGAAGCTTTCTTT.

The chain recombines TRBV3-1 (or the pseudogene TRBV3-2) with TRBJ1-3, with D tentatively TRBD1 (6 bases). CDR3 length equals 14 residues. The V gene's germline CDR1 is LGHDT and CDR2 YNNKEL (reference sequence). Trimming took off 1 base at V and 14 bases at J, with 18 bases between the two ends. The CDR3 DNA reads TGTGCCAGCAGCCAAGCAGGGGCCTCACCAGGGGTATATTTT. Encoded protein: CASSQAGASPGVYF.

The chain employs TRBV18 and TRBJ1-1, with unresolved D. Germline V CDR1 and CDR2: KGHSH, LQKENI. Trimming took 3 bases from V and 1 from J, leaving 9 bases between them. There are 14 residues in the CDR3. CDR3 DNA sequence: TGTGCCAGCTCACCCCTTTTAGGGAACACTGAAGCTTTCTTT. Protein product: CASSPLLGNTEAFF.

The rearrangement uses TRBV19 and TRBJ2-1, with a weak D call TRBD1 (6 bases). CDR1 is LNHDA, CDR2 SQIVND, per germline (reference sequence). The CDR3 runs to 14 residues. V lost 0 bases, J lost 12 bases, and 15 bases lay in between. This CDR3 reads CASSIENSGTRQFF. The CDR3 DNA sequence: TGTGCCAGTAGTATAGAAAATTCCGGGACAAGGCAGTTCTTC.

CDR3 DNA: TGCGCCAGCAGCTTCCAGAGGGACACTGAAGCTTTCTTT. Protein sequence: CASSFQRDTEAFF. The chain combines TRBV4-3 with TRBJ1-1; D unresolved. Trimming removed 5 bases at V and 3 bases at J, with 10 bases between. Germline V CDR1 and CDR2: LGHNA, YSLEER. This CDR3 comprises 13 residues.

Regarding this clone: Within the sample, other DNA sequences also encode this same CDR3. The rearrangement links TRBV19 to TRBJ2-5, with 7 bases lining up with TRBD2. This CDR3 contains 16 residues. V gave up 0 bases and J gave up 2 bases; unmatched junction bases: 6. Germline V CDR1 and CDR2: LNHDA, SQIVND (reference sequence). CDR3 protein: CASSIDLSSGQETQYF. The CDR3 nucleotides read TGTGCCAGTAGTATAGATCTATCTAGCGGTCAAGAGACCCAGTACTTC.

The V call is TRBV5-6, the J call TRBJ2-7, with TRBD1 identical over 7 bases. The germline CDR1 and CDR2 sequences are SGHDT and YYEEEE. This CDR3 comprises 15 residues. Germline trimming cut 2 bases from V and 0 bases from J; bases unmatched to any gene: 5. The CDR3 DNA follows: TGTGCCAGCAGCTTTCCACAGGGGCCCTCCTACGAGCAGTACTTC. Translation: CASSFPQGPSYEQYF.

This clone was seen a single time. J is TRBJ1-2 and V is TRBV19; unclear D gene. This CDR3 is 13 amino acids long. Trimming shortened V by 3 bases and J by 7 bases, and 12 bases separated the two germline ends. Germline V gene lookup returns CDR1 LNHDA and CDR2 SQIVND (reference sequence). The CDR3: CASSMRGERGYTF. The CDR3, as DNA: TGTGCCAGTAGTATGCGGGGTGAGCGTGGCTACACCTTC.

This clone appeared a single time. The J gene is TRBJ2-7, the V gene TRBV15; 9 nucleotides agree with TRBD1. CDR1 and CDR2 (germline): LNHNV, YYDKDF (reference sequence). The CDR3 covers 17 residues. Unmatched junction bases numbered 6, after V lost 0 bases and J lost 0 bases. The DNA for the CDR3 is TGTGCCACCAGCAGAGATCGAGGGACAGGGAGCTCCTACGAGCAGTACTTC. Translation: CATSRDRGTGSSYEQYF. Variable domain in full (rest from reference TRBV15 and TRBJ2-7): DAMVIQNPRYQVTQFGKPVTLSCSQTLNHNVMYWYQQKSSQAPKLLFHYYDKDFNNEADTPDNFQSRRPNTSFCFLDIRSPGLGDTAMYLCATSRDRGTGSSYEQYFGPGTRLTVT.

V is TRBV2 and J is TRBJ2-3; tentative D call: TRBD1 (6 bases). The CDR3 has 14 residues. With 9 bases removed from V and 1 base from J, the gap between germline ends came to 14 bases. From germline, CDR1 is SNHLY and CDR2 FYNNEI. This CDR3 reads CASTGGGRTDTQYF. CDR3 DNA: TGTGCCAGTACTGGGGGCGGGCGCACAGATACGCAGTATTTT.

This chain links TRBV7-2 with TRBJ2-3, with D maybe TRBD2 (6 bases). Trimming left V 5 bases short and J 5 bases short, with 17 bases between. This CDR3 comprises 15 residues. Germline loops: CDR1 SGHTA, CDR2 FQGNSA. The CDR3 bases are TGTGCCAGCAGCCCTGTAGCGGTGGGTGGAGATACGCAGTATTTT. This gives the protein CASSPVAVGGDTQYF.

This sequence joins TRBV5-1 and TRBJ1-1; unclear D gene. The CDR3 is 15 residues long. V lost 6 bases to trimming and J lost 1 base, with 16 bases between them. In germline, CDR1 is SGHRS, CDR2 YFSETQ. The chain's CDR3 is CASTPYQGGNTEAFF. DNA of the CDR3: TGCGCCAGCACTCCGTACCAAGGAGGGAACACTGAAGCTTTCTTT.